Listed below are T cell receptor beta chains from one sample, sequenced in a study of regulatory dendritic cells for organ transplantation. Antigens for these TCRs are unknown. Profiled with immunoSEQ multiplex PCR; TCRdb holds only in-frame clones, not every one. The data show approximately 12,000 clones, with 89% seen just once and 0.2% to 0.25% held by the top ten. Material for sequencing was naive CD8+ T cells from blood cultured with regulatory dendritic cells. Every receptor here comes from a human donor in good health. Each CDR3 is given without its conserved first and last residue. The order of the fields is CDR3 protein, V gene, J gene.

CDR3aa: ASSLDGIYTGELF
v_gene: TRBV13
j_gene: TRBJ2-2

CDR3aa: ASSWGGPTDTQY
v_gene: TRBV5-6
j_gene: TRBJ2-3

CDR3aa: ASSQDQDRVYYGYT
v_gene: TRBV4-3
j_gene: TRBJ1-2

CDR3aa: AISDGGDTEAF
v_gene: TRBV10-3
j_gene: TRBJ1-1

CDR3aa: ASRLTSGRYNEQF
v_gene: TRBV28
j_gene: TRBJ2-1

CDR3aa: ASSLDLTGSGNTIY
v_gene: TRBV5-1
j_gene: TRBJ1-3

CDR3aa: ASSPRLGSEQF
v_gene: TRBV7-9
j_gene: TRBJ2-1

CDR3aa: ASSPLEAGSQY
v_gene: TRBV6-5
j_gene: TRBJ2-7

CDR3aa: ASSLSPGQALNTGELF
v_gene: TRBV4-3
j_gene: TRBJ2-2

CDR3aa: SAKRTNEQF
v_gene: TRBV20-1
j_gene: TRBJ2-1

CDR3aa: ASSAGTTGTGELF
v_gene: TRBV4-1
j_gene: TRBJ2-2

CDR3aa: ASSFMGSTDTQY
v_gene: TRBV7-3
j_gene: TRBJ2-3

CDR3aa: ASSFPAGETQY
v_gene: TRBV28
j_gene: TRBJ2-5

CDR3aa: ASSLVRGGGTYNEQF
v_gene: TRBV7-2
j_gene: TRBJ2-1

CDR3aa: ASSNSAGGSNEQF
v_gene: TRBV19
j_gene: TRBJ2-1

CDR3aa: ASTGGPPEAF
v_gene: TRBV2
j_gene: TRBJ1-1

CDR3aa: ASSLQGNTEAF
v_gene: TRBV13
j_gene: TRBJ1-1

CDR3aa: ASSLRGPFNEQF
v_gene: TRBV27
j_gene: TRBJ2-1

CDR3aa: SPNRASEKLF
v_gene: TRBV29-1
j_gene: TRBJ1-4

CDR3aa: ASSGEVFWNTGELF
v_gene: TRBV7-9
j_gene: TRBJ2-2

CDR3aa: ASSFGTYYEQY
v_gene: TRBV28
j_gene: TRBJ2-7

CDR3aa: ASTPGGDEQY
v_gene: TRBV2
j_gene: TRBJ2-7

CDR3aa: ASSVVLNTEAF
v_gene: TRBV9
j_gene: TRBJ1-1

CDR3aa: ASRTPESSGANVLT
v_gene: TRBV5-8
j_gene: TRBJ2-6

CDR3aa: ASSQSMTQGDGYT
v_gene: TRBV4-1
j_gene: TRBJ1-2

CDR3aa: SVEGQWIYNEQF
v_gene: TRBV29-1
j_gene: TRBJ2-1

CDR3aa: ASSIGQGGTEAF
v_gene: TRBV27
j_gene: TRBJ1-1

CDR3aa: ASSLGPAGMGNQPQH
v_gene: TRBV4-1
j_gene: TRBJ1-5

CDR3aa: AWSPGTGGNEQF
v_gene: TRBV30
j_gene: TRBJ2-1

CDR3aa: ASSTGNTEAF
v_gene: TRBV9
j_gene: TRBJ1-1

CDR3aa: ASSLYRETQY
v_gene: TRBV27
j_gene: TRBJ2-5

CDR3aa: ASSLFGGIDYEQY
v_gene: TRBV7-2
j_gene: TRBJ2-7

CDR3aa: ASRGGQFNTGELF
v_gene: TRBV6-1
j_gene: TRBJ2-2

CDR3aa: ASSLVGWSSTDTQY
v_gene: TRBV27
j_gene: TRBJ2-3

CDR3aa: ASSLDHEDYYGYT
v_gene: TRBV11-1
j_gene: TRBJ1-2

CDR3aa: SAWDRATYEQY
v_gene: TRBV29-1
j_gene: TRBJ2-7

CDR3aa: ASSLTRLAGDTGELF
v_gene: TRBV11-2
j_gene: TRBJ2-2

CDR3aa: ASSQVPTSGQETQY
v_gene: TRBV4-2
j_gene: TRBJ2-5

CDR3aa: ASSISGAYGYT
v_gene: TRBV9
j_gene: TRBJ1-2

CDR3aa: ASSLMALTDTQY
v_gene: TRBV27
j_gene: TRBJ2-3

CDR3aa: ASSWGLVNEDEQF
v_gene: TRBV27
j_gene: TRBJ2-1

CDR3aa: ASSQDRLYEQY
v_gene: TRBV16
j_gene: TRBJ2-7

CDR3aa: ASSLGGYNIQY
v_gene: TRBV13
j_gene: TRBJ2-4

CDR3aa: ASSQEPSRADTQY
v_gene: TRBV4-3
j_gene: TRBJ2-3

CDR3aa: ASSVDGGGLAGYNEQF
v_gene: TRBV9
j_gene: TRBJ2-1

CDR3aa: ASSQVLRGNTDTQY
v_gene: TRBV4-1
j_gene: TRBJ2-3